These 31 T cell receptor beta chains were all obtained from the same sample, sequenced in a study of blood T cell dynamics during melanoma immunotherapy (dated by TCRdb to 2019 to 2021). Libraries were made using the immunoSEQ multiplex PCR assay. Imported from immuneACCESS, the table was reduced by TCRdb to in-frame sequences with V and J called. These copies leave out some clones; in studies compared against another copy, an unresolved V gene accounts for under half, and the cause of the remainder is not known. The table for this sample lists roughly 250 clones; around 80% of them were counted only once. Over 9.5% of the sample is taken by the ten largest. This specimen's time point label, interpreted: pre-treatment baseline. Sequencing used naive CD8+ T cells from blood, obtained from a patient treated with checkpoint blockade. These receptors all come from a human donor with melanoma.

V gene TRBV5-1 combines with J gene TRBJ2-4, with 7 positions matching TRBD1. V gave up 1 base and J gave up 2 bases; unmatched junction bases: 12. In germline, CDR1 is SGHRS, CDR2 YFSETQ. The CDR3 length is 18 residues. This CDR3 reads CASSLNPSGGMSKNIQYF. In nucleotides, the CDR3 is TGCGCCAGCAGCTTGAATCCCTCAGGGGGAATGTCCAAAAACATTCAGTACTTC.

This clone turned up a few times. This CDR3 reads CASSSRTDSYEQYF. Written as DNA, the CDR3 is TGTGCCAGCAGCTCTAGAACGGACAGCTACGAGCAGTACTTC. The rearrangement uses TRBV7-9 and TRBJ2-7, with D possibly being TRBD1 (6 bases). Germline V lookup: CDR1 SEHNR, CDR2 FQNEAQ (reference sequence). The CDR3 has 14 residues. V gave up 4 bases and J gave up 3 bases, with 13 bases separating them.

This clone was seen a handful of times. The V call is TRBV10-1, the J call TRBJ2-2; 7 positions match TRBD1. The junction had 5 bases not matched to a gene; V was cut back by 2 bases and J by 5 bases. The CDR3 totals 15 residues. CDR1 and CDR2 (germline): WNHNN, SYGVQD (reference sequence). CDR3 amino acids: CASSEHRGETGELFF. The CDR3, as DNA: TGCGCCAGCAGTGAGCACAGGGGAGAAACCGGGGAGCTGTTTTTT.

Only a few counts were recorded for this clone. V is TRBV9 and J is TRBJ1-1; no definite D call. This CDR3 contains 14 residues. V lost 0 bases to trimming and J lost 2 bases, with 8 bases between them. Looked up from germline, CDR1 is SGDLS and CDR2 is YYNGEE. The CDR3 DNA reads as TGTGCCAGCAGCGTAGGGGGATATAACACTGAAGCTTTCTTT. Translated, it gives CASSVGGYNTEAFF.

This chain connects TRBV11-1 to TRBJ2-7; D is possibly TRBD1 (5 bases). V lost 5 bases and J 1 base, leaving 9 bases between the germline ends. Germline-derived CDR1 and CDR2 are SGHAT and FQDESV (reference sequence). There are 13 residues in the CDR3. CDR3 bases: TGTGCCAGCAGCCCCCGACAGTCCTACGAGCAGTACTTC. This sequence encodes CASSPRQSYEQYF. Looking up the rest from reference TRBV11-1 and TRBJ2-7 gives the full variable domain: EAEVAQSPRYKITEKSQAVAFWCDPISGHATLYWYRQILGQGPELLVQFQDESVVDDSQLPKDRFSAERLKGVDSTLKIQPAELGDSAMYLCASSPRQSYEQYFGPGTRLTVT.

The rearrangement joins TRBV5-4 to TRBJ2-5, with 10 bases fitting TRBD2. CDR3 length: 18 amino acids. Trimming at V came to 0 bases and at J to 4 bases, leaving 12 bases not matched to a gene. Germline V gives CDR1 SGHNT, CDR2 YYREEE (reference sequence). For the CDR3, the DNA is TGTGCCAGCAGCTTGGGAATGGTGGTAGCGGGAGGACGAGAGACCCAGTACTTC. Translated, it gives CASSLGMVVAGGRETQYF.

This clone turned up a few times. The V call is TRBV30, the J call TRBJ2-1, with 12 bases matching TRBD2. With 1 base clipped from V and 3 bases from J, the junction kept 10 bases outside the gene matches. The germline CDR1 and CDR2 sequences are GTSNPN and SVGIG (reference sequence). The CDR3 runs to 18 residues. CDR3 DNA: TGTGCCTGGAGTGACCAATACCAGACTAGCGGGAGCTACAATGAGCAGTTCTTC. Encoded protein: CAWSDQYQTSGSYNEQFF.

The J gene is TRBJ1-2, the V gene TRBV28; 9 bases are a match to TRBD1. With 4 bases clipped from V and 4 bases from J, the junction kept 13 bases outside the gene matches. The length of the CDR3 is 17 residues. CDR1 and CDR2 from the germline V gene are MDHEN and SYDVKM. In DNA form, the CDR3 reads TGTGCCAGCAGTTCCTTTGAGGGACAGGGAGCCATCTATGGCTACACCTTC. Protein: CASSSFEGQGAIYGYTF.

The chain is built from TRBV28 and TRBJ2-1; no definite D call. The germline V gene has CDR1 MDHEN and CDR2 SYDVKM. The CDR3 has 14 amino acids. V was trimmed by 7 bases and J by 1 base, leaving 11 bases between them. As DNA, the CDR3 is TGTGCCAGCATTTCGGGCTTGTCCTACAATGAGCAGTTCTTC. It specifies CASISGLSYNEQFF.

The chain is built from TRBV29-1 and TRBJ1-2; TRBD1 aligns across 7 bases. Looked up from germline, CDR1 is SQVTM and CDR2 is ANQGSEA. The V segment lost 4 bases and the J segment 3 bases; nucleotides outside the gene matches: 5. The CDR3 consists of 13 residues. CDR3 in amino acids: CSVATGVDYGYTF. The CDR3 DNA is TGCAGCGTTGCAACAGGGGTGGACTATGGCTACACCTTC.

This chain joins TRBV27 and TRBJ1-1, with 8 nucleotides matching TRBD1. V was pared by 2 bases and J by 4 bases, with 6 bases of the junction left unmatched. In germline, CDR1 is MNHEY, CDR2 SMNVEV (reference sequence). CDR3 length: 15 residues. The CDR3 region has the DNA TGTGCCAGCAGTTTAATGACAGGGGAGGTCACTGAAGCTTTCTTT. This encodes CASSLMTGEVTEAFF.

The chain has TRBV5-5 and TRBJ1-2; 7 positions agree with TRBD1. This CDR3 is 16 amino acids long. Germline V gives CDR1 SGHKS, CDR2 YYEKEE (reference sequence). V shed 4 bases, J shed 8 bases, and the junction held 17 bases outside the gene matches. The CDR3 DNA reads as TGTGCCAGCAGCCCTTCGGACAGGCACAGGGCTATCGGCTACACCTTC. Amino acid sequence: CASSPSDRHRAIGYTF.

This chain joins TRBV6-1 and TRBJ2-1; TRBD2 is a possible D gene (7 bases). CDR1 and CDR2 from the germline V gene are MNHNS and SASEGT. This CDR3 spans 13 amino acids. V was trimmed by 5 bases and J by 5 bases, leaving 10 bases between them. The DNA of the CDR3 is TGTGCCAGCAGTACGGGGGGCCACAATGAGCAGTTCTTC. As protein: CASSTGGHNEQFF.

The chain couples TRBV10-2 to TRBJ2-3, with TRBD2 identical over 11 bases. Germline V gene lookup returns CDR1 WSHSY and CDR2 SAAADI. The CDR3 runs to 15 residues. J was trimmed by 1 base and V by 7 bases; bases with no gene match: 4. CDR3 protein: CASKTSGSGTDTQYF. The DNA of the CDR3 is TGCGCCAGCAAAACTAGCGGGAGCGGCACAGATACGCAGTATTTT.

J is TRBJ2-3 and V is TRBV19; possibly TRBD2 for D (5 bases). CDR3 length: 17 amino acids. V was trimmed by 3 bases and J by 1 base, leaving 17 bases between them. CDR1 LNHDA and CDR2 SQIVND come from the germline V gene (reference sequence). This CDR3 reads CASSIDVSAGGTDTQYF. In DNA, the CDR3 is TGTGCCAGTAGTATTGACGTCAGCGCCGGGGGCACAGATACGCAGTATTTT.

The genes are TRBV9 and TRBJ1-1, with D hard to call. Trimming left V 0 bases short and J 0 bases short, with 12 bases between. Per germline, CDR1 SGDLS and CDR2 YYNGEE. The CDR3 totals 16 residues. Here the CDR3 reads CASSVDRVGVNTEAFF. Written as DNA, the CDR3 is TGTGCCAGCAGCGTAGACCGTGTTGGGGTGAACACTGAAGCTTTCTTT.

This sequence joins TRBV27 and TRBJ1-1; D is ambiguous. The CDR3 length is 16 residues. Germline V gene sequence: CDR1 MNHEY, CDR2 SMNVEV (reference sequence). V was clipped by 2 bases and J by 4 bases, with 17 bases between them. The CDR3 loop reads CASSLSIKDWATEAFF. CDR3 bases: TGTGCCAGCAGTTTAAGTATCAAGGATTGGGCCACTGAAGCTTTCTTT.

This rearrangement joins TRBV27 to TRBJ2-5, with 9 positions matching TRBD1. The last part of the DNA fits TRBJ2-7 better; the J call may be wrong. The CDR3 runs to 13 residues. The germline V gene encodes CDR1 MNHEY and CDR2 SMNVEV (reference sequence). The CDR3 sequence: CASSMGQGYEQYF. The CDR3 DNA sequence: TGTGCCAGCAGTATGGGACAGGGCTACGAGCAGTACTTC.

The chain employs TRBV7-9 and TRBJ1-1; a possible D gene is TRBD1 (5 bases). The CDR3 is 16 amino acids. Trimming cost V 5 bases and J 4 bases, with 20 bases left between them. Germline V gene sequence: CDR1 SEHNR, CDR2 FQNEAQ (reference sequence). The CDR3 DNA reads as TGTGCCAGCAGCCGAGGGCCCGAAGGGGAGGTCACTGAAGCTTTCTTT. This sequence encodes CASSRGPEGEVTEAFF.

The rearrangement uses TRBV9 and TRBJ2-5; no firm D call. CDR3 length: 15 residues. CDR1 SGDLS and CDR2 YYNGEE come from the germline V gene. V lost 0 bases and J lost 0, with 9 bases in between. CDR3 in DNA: TGTGCCAGCAGCGTAGAGGATAAGTACCAAGAGACCCAGTACTTC. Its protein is CASSVEDKYQETQYF.

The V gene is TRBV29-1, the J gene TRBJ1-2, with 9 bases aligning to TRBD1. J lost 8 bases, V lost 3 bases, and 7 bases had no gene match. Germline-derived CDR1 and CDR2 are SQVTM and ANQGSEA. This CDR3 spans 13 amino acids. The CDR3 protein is CSVETGQGYGYTF. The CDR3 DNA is TGCAGCGTTGAGACGGGACAGGGCTACGGCTACACCTTC.

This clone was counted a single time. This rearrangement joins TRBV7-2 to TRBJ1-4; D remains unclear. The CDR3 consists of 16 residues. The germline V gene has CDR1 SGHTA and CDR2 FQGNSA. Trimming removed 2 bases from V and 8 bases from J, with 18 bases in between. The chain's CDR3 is CASSLNPGGMVEKLFF. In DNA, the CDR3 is TGTGCCAGCAGCTTAAATCCGGGTGGAATGGTCGAAAAACTGTTTTTT. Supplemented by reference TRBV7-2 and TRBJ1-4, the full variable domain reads GAGVSQSPSNKVTEKGKDVELRCDPISGHTALYWYRQSLGQGLEFLIYFQGNSAPDKSGLPSDRFSAERTGGSVSTLTIQRTQQEDSAVYLCASSLNPGGMVEKLFFGSGTQLSVL.

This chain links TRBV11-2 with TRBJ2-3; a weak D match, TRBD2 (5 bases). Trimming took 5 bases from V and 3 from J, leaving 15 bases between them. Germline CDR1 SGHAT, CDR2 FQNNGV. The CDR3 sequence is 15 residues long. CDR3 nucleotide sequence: TGTGCCAGCAGCCCCGTCGGGGTTCAAACAGATACGCAGTATTTT. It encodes CASSPVGVQTDTQYF. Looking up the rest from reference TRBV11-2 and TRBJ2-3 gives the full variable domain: EAGVAQSPRYKIIEKRQSVAFWCNPISGHATLYWYQQILGQGPKLLIQFQNNGVVDDSQLPKDRFSAERLKGVDSTLKIQPAKLEDSAVYLCASSPVGVQTDTQYFGPGTRLTVL.

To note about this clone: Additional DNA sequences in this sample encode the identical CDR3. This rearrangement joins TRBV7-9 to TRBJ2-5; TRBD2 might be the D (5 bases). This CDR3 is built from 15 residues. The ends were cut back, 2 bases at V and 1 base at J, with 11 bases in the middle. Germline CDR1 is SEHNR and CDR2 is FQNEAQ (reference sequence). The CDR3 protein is CASSLFEGSQETQYF. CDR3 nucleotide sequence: TGTGCCAGCAGCTTATTCGAGGGAAGCCAAGAGACCCAGTACTTC.

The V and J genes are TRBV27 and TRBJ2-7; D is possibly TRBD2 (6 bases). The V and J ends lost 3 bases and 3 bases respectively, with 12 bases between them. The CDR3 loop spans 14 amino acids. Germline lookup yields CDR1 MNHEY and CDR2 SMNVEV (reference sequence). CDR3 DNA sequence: TGTGCCAGCAGTTTTAGCGGAGGATTCTACGAGCAGTACTTC. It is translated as CASSFSGGFYEQYF.

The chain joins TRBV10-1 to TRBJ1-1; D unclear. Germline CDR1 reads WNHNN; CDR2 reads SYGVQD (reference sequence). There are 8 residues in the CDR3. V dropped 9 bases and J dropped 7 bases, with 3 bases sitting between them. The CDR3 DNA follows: TGCGCCAGGGATGAAGCTTTCTTT. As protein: CARDEAFF.

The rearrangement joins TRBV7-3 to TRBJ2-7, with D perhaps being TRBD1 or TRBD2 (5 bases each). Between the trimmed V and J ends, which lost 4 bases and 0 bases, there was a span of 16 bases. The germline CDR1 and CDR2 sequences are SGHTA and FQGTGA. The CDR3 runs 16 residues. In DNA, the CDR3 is TGTGCCAGCAGCTGGGGCGGTACGGGGCGCTCCTACGAGCAGTACTTC. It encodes CASSWGGTGRSYEQYF.

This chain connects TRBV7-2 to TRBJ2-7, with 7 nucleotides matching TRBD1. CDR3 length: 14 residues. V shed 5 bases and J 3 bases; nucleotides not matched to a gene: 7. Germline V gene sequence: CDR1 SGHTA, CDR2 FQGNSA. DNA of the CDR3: TGTGCCAGCAGCGACCCGGGACAGCTCTACGAGCAGTACTTC. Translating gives CASSDPGQLYEQYF. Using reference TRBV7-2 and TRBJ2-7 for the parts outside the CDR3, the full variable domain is GAGVSQSPSNKVTEKGKDVELRCDPISGHTALYWYRQSLGQGLEFLIYFQGNSAPDKSGLPSDRFSAERTGGSVSTLTIQRTQQEDSAVYLCASSDPGQLYEQYFGPGTRLTVT.

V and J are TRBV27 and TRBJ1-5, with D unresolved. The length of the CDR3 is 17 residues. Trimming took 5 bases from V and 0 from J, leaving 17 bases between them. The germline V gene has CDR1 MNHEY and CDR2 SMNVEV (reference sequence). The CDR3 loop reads CASSPQVPSYSNQPQHF. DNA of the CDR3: TGTGCCAGCAGTCCCCAGGTCCCATCTTATAGCAATCAGCCCCAGCATTTT.

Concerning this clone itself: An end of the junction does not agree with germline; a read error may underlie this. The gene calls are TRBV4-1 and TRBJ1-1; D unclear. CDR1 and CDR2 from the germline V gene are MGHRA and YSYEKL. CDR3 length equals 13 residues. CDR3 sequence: CASSQTPIEGLLF. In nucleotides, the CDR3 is TGCGCCAGCAGCCAAACCCCCATAGAGGGTCTTCTCTTT.

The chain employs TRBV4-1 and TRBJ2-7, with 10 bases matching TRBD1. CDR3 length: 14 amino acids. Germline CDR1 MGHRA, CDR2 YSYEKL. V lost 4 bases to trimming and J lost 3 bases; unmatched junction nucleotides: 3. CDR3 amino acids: CASSRGQGIYEQYF. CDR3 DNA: TGCGCCAGCAGCCGGGGACAGGGGATCTACGAGCAGTACTTC.